Following are 24 T cell receptor beta chains from one sample sequenced in a study of blood T cells in healthy people across ages. For the second PCR, which ran for about 7 to 12 cycles, a sample-barcoded 5' primer and a J-beta primer mix were used. MiXCR, applied by TCRdb to the 5' RACE reads, yields one record per CDR3 protein. This table holds 650,000 to 800,000 distinct CDR3 sequences, 44% found once. What was sequenced was blood. The receptors come from a man aged 60 to 75 in good health.

The CDR3 DNA reads TGCGCCAGCAGCTTGGACAAGGGGGAGCAGTACTTC. It yields the protein CASSLDKGEQYF. The V call is TRBV5-1, the J call TRBJ2-7, with a possible D match to TRBD1 (5 bases). Germline loops: CDR1 SGHRS, CDR2 YFSETQ. The CDR3 runs to 12 residues. V lost 0 bases, J lost 7 bases, and 8 bases lay in between.

This chain links TRBV12-3 or TRBV12-4 with TRBJ2-3; maybe TRBD1 (7 bases). The CDR3 consists of 17 residues. Trimming stripped 4 bases from V and 1 base from J, with 18 bases between. CDR3 loop: CASSSEQGRGGTDTQYF. Here the CDR3 DNA reads TGTGCCAGCAGTTCCGAACAGGGGCGCGGGGGCACAGATACGCAGTATTTT.

This clonotype was picked up a small number of times. V gene TRBV7-6 combines with J gene TRBJ2-3; D gene unclear. The CDR3 covers 14 residues. Trimming stripped 0 bases from V and 5 bases from J, with 9 bases between. Germline values: CDR1 SGHVS, CDR2 FNYEAQ. The CDR3 DNA is TGTGCCAGCAGCTTAGCGCTGACCAAAGATACGCAGTATTTT. It is translated as CASSLALTKDTQYF.

This clonotype was detected only a few times. The chain links TRBV13 to TRBJ2-7; TRBD2 matches 11 bases. Trimming at V came to 4 bases and at J to 4 bases, leaving 3 bases not matched to a gene. CDR1 and CDR2 from the germline V gene are PRHDT and FYEKMQ (reference sequence). The CDR3 totals 14 residues. CDR3 loop: CASSSLAGVYEQYF. The CDR3 nucleotides read TGTGCCAGCAGCTCACTAGCGGGGGTTTACGAGCAGTACTTC.

This sequence joins TRBV9 and TRBJ2-1; 7 nucleotides line up with TRBD2. The V segment lost 4 bases and the J segment 0 bases; nucleotides outside the gene matches: 7. Germline assignment: CDR1 SGDLS and CDR2 YYNGEE. The CDR3 spans 16 residues. The CDR3 loop reads CASSKGRVSSYNEQFF. In nucleotides, the CDR3 is TGTGCCAGCAGCAAAGGGAGGGTAAGCTCCTACAATGAGCAGTTCTTC.

This rearrangement joins TRBV3-1 to TRBJ1-1; TRBD1 matches 9 bases. Trimming cost V 2 bases and J 3 bases; bases outside gene matches: 10. Germline V gene sequence: CDR1 LGHDT, CDR2 YNNKEL (reference sequence). The CDR3 spans 17 residues. CDR3 coding DNA: TGTGCCAGCAGCCAATACCTGTCGGACAGGGGTTACACTGAAGCTTTCTTT. Its protein is CASSQYLSDRGYTEAFF.

This clonotype was detected many times. The chain has TRBV5-1 and TRBJ2-5; TRBD1 is a possible D gene (5 bases). The CDR3 extends over 14 amino acids. Between the trimmed V and J ends, which lost 0 bases and 1 base, there was a span of 7 bases. Germline V lookup: CDR1 SGHRS, CDR2 YFSETQ. CDR3 nucleotides: TGCGCCAGCAGCTTGGAGGGGTTCCAAGAGACCCAGTACTTC. Translation: CASSLEGFQETQYF.

The V gene is TRBV7-2, the J gene TRBJ2-4; tentative D call: TRBD1 (5 bases). The J call is in doubt because the DNA end fits TRBJ2-7 better. CDR1 and CDR2 from the germline V gene are SGHTA and FQGNSA. The CDR3 extends over 13 amino acids. The CDR3 spells CASSVEGVHEQYF. Here the CDR3 DNA reads TGTGCCAGCAGCGTAGAAGGGGTTCACGAGCAGTACTTC.

This clonotype was seen a single time. J is TRBJ1-1 and V is TRBV20-1; D possibly corresponds to TRBD1 (5 bases). Per germline, CDR1 DFQATT and CDR2 SNEGSKA (reference sequence). Trimming stripped 5 bases from V and 0 bases from J, with 13 bases between. The CDR3 has 14 amino acids. This CDR3 is CSAQAGGMNTEAFF. In nucleotides, the CDR3 is TGCAGTGCTCAAGCGGGGGGGATGAACACTGAAGCTTTCTTT.

The chain recombines TRBV4-3 with TRBJ2-6; 9 bases agree with TRBD1. V gave up 0 bases and J gave up 1 base; unmatched junction bases: 4. The CDR3 is 18 residues long. Germline V lookup: CDR1 LGHNA, CDR2 YSLEER. DNA for the CDR3: TGCGCCAGCAGCCAAGACACAGGGGGCGCTTCTGGGGCCAACGTCCTGACTTTC. Translated: CASSQDTGGASGANVLTF.

This clonotype was counted a few times. This chain joins TRBV20-1 and TRBJ2-3, with no clear D. The CDR3 loop spans 14 amino acids. With 1 base removed from V and 2 bases from J, the gap between germline ends came to 10 bases. CDR1 and CDR2 from the germline V gene are DFQATT and SNEGSKA (reference sequence). The CDR3: CSARVVWSTDTQYF. In DNA, the CDR3 is TGCAGTGCTAGAGTGGTCTGGTCCACAGATACGCAGTATTTT.

This chain links TRBV5-1 with TRBJ1-5; D may be TRBD1 (6 bases). The ends were cut back, 0 bases at V and 3 bases at J, with 10 bases in the middle. This CDR3 is built from 15 residues. CDR1 SGHRS and CDR2 YFSETQ come from the germline V gene. CDR3 DNA: TGCGCCAGCAGCTTGGACGGACAGATCAATCAGCCCCAGCATTTT. It specifies CASSLDGQINQPQHF.

The sample holds a few counts of this clonotype. The J gene is TRBJ2-5, the V gene TRBV20-1, with 10 bases fitting TRBD2. The CDR3 is 16 residues long. V shed 4 bases, J shed 1 base, and the junction held 9 bases outside the gene matches. Germline V CDR1 and CDR2: DFQATT, SNEGSKA (reference sequence). The CDR3 spells CSAKLPSGGIQETQYF. CDR3 DNA: TGCAGTGCTAAGCTCCCTAGCGGGGGCATCCAAGAGACCCAGTACTTC.

The gene calls are TRBV7-2 and TRBJ2-7; D is ambiguous. The CDR3 totals 12 residues. V shed 4 bases and J shed 6 bases, with 10 bases lying between them. Germline CDR1 SGHTA, CDR2 FQGNSA. This chain's CDR3 is CASSSGLGEQYF. The CDR3 coding sequence is TGTGCCAGCAGCTCTGGCTTGGGCGAGCAGTACTTC.

The chain recombines TRBV12-3 or TRBV12-4 with TRBJ1-5; 7 bases match TRBD1. CDR3 length equals 15 residues. V shed 5 bases, J shed 3 bases, and the junction held 7 bases outside the gene matches. CDR3 in DNA: TGTGCCAGCAGTCCATTGACAGGGCCCAATCAGCCCCAGCATTTT. Amino acids: CASSPLTGPNQPQHF.

With regard to this clonotype: A much more abundant neighbour one base away suggests this may be a read error. This chain links TRBV20-1 with TRBJ2-7, with unresolved D. The J call is doubtful: the DNA matches TRBJ2-1 better. This CDR3 is 12 amino acids long. Germline CDR1 and CDR2: DFQATT and SNEGSKA (reference sequence). CDR3 nucleotides: TGCAGTGCTAGCCTAGTCCCGGAGACCCAGTTCTTC. The encoded protein is CSASLVPETQFF.

This clonotype was picked up many times. This may be a read error: a much more frequent sequence differs by one nucleotide. This sequence joins TRBV20-1 and TRBJ2-3; 12 nucleotides line up with TRBD1. Germline V gives CDR1 DFQATT, CDR2 SNEGSKA (reference sequence). The CDR3 has 12 amino acids. With V trimmed by 6 bases and J by 8 bases, 3 bases remained unmatched. The CDR3: CSAGQGAGTQYF. In nucleotides, the CDR3 is TGCAGTGCGGGACAGGGGGCTGGTACGCAGTATTTT.

This chain joins TRBV7-2 and TRBJ1-2, with 8 bases matching TRBD1. Germline CDR1 reads SGHTA; CDR2 reads FQGNSA. V was clipped by 1 base and J by 7 bases; unmatched bases: 5. The CDR3 loop spans 14 amino acids. CDR3 bases: TGTGCCAGCAGCTTAGGGCAGGGGGCTTTTGGCTACACCTTC. Translated, it gives CASSLGQGAFGYTF.

The gene calls are TRBV20-1 and TRBJ1-2, with D possibly TRBD1 on 6 matching bases. V was cut by 1 base and J by 5 bases, with 8 bases left in between. In germline, CDR1 is DFQATT, CDR2 SNEGSKA (reference sequence). CDR3 size: 12 residues. CDR3 amino acids: CSARVQGYGYTF. CDR3 nucleotide sequence: TGCAGTGCTAGAGTACAGGGATATGGCTACACCTTC.

The genes are TRBV4-1 and TRBJ1-1; no definite D call. This CDR3 is 13 amino acids long. The ends were cut back, 4 bases at V and 0 bases at J, with 6 bases in the middle. CDR1 and CDR2 (germline): MGHRA, YSYEKL. The CDR3 region is CASSPKMNTEAFF. The CDR3 DNA reads TGCGCCAGCAGCCCGAAAATGAACACTGAAGCTTTCTTT.

V gene TRBV30 combines with J gene TRBJ1-2; 7 bases are shared with TRBD1. CDR1 and CDR2 from the germline V gene are GTSNPN and SVGIG (reference sequence). J gave up 2 bases and V 5 bases, and 8 bases lay outside the gene matches. The CDR3 loop spans 14 amino acids. CDR3 in DNA: TGTGCCTGGGTTAACAGGGGTGGAAACTATGGCTACACCTTC. Its protein product is CAWVNRGGNYGYTF.

This chain uses TRBV25-1 with TRBJ2-5, with TRBD1 matching 7 bases. The V and J ends lost 4 bases and 2 bases, in that order; junction bases with no gene match: 7. This CDR3 has 15 residues. The germline V gene encodes CDR1 MGHDK and CDR2 SYGVNS. As DNA, the CDR3 is TGTGCCAGCAGTGGACGGGACAGACCGCAAGAGACCCAGTACTTC. It codes for CASSGRDRPQETQYF.

V and J are TRBV7-2 and TRBJ2-7; D uncertain. Germline lookup yields CDR1 SGHTA and CDR2 FQGNSA. There are 13 residues in the CDR3. V was cut by 5 bases and J by 2 bases, with 10 bases left in between. DNA for the CDR3: TGTGCCAGCAGCCGTACACGGACCTACGAGCAGTACTTC. This encodes CASSRTRTYEQYF. The full variable domain, its missing parts supplied by reference TRBV7-2 and TRBJ2-7, is GAGVSQSPSNKVTEKGKDVELRCDPISGHTALYWYRQSLGQGLEFLIYFQGNSAPDKSGLPSDRFSAERTGGSVSTLTIQRTQQEDSAVYLCASSRTRTYEQYFGPGTRLTVT.

The chain uses TRBV4-3 and TRBJ1-3, with unresolved D. Germline V gene data show CDR1 as LGHNA and CDR2 as YSLEER. Trimming took 1 base from V and 2 from J, leaving 9 bases between them. This CDR3 has 15 amino acids. The CDR3 nucleotides are TGCGCCAGCAGCCAAGTTTCCGGGGCTGGAAACACCATATATTTT. This encodes CASSQVSGAGNTIYF.